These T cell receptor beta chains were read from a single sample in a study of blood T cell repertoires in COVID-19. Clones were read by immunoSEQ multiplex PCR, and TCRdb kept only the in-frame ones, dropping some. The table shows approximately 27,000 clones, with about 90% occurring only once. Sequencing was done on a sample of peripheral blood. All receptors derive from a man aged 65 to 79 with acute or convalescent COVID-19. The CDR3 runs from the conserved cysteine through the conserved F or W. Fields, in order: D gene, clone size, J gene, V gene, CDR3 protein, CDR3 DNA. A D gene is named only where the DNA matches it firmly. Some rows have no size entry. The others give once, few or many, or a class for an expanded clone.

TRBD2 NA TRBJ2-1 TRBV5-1 CASSLGLAGGPLDNEQFF TGCGCCAGCAGCTTGGGGCTAGCGGGAGGGCCTCTAGACAATGAGCAGTTCTTC
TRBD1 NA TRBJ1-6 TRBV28 CASVPAGGSSYNSPLHF TGTGCCAGCGTTCCAGCAGGGGGGAGCTCCTATAATTCACCCCTCCACTTT
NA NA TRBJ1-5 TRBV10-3 CAAAREGQPQHF TGTGCCGCAGCCAGGGAGGGTCAGCCCCAGCATTTT
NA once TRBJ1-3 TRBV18 CASSPALLSGNTIYF TGTGCCAGCTCACCGGCCCTCCTCTCTGGAAACACCATATATTTT
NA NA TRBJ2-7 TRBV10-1 CASGHTYEQYF TGCGCCAGCGGGCACACCTACGAGCAGTACTTC
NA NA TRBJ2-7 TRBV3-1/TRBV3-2 CASSQTTGNGYEQYF TGTGCCAGCAGCCAGACAACAGGGAACGGCTACGAGCAGTACTTC
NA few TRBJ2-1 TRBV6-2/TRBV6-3 CASSTQTDYNEQFF TGTGCCAGCAGTACGCAGACAGACTACAATGAGCAGTTCTTC
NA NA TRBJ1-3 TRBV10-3 CAISESAGFGNTIYF TGTGCCATCAGTGAGAGCGCGGGGTTTGGAAACACCATATATTTT
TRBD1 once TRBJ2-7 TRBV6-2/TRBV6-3 CASSYPQGAGYEQYF TGTGCCAGCAGTTACCCACAGGGGGCTGGCTACGAGCAGTACTTC
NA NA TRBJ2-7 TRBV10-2 CASSLSGSSYEQYF TGCGCCAGCAGTCTTTCGGGGTCCTCCTACGAGCAGTACTTC
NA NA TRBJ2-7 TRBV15 CATSRDSGYEQYF TGTGCCACCAGCAGAGATTCGGGTTACGAGCAGTACTTC
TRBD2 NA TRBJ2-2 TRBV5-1 CASSSTSGVTTGELFF TGCGCCAGCAGCTCGACTAGCGGAGTTACAACCGGGGAGCTGTTTTTT
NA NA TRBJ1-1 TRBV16 CASSQSNRMNTEAFF TGTGCCAGCAGCCAATCGAACAGGATGAACACTGAAGCTTTCTTT
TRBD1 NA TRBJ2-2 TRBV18 CASSSGQPNTGELFF TGTGCCAGCTCATCGGGACAGCCAAACACCGGGGAGCTGTTTTTT
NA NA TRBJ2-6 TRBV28 CASSSTAISGANVLTF TGTGCCAGCAGTTCAACAGCAATCTCTGGGGCCAACGTCCTGACTTTC
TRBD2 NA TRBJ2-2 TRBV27 CASSPLGTSGTTGELFF TGTGCCAGCAGTCCGCTCGGGACTAGCGGGACGACCGGGGAGCTGTTTTTT
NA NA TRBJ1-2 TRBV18 CASSPDSYGYTF TGTGCCAGCTCCCCGGACAGCTATGGCTACACCTTC
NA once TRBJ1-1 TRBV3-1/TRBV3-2 CASSQYNREEAFF TGTGCCAGCAGCCAATATAACAGGGAGGAAGCTTTCTTT
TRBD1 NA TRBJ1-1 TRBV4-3 CASSRGTGMNTEAFF TGCGCCAGCAGCCGCGGGACAGGGATGAACACTGAAGCTTTCTTT
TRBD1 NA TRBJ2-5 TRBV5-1 CASSWGQEGETQYF TGCGCCAGCAGCTGGGGACAGGAGGGGGAGACCCAGTACTTC
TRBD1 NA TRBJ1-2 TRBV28 CASSYSGTDSLYGYTF TGTGCCAGCAGTTACTCCGGGACAGATAGCCTTTATGGCTACACCTTC
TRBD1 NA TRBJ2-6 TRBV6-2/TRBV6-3 CASSFSLGTGMSGANVLTF TGTGCCAGCAGTTTCTCCCTCGGGACAGGGATGTCTGGGGCCAACGTCCTGACTTTC
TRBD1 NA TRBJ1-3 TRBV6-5 CASSRDREGNTIYF TGTGCCAGCAGTAGAGACAGGGAAGGAAACACCATATATTTT
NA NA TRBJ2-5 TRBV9 CASSSGVQGETQYF TGTGCCAGCAGCTCCGGGGTTCAGGGGGAGACCCAGTACTTC
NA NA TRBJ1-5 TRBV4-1 CASSPAGGRGNQPQHF TGCGCCAGCAGCCCCGCGGGGGGCCGCGGGAATCAGCCCCAGCATTTT
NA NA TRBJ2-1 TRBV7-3 CASSLIPPSSYNEQFF TGTGCCAGCAGCTTAATTCCCCCTAGTTCCTACAATGAGCAGTTCTTC
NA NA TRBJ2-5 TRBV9 CASSVGGAQETQYF TGTGCCAGCAGCGTTGGAGGGGCGCAAGAGACCCAGTACTTC
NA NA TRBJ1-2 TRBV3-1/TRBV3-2 CASSQGQEGGYTF TGTGCCAGCAGCCAAGGGCAGGAAGGTGGCTACACCTTC
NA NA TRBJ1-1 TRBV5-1 CASSLVAGKDTEAFF TGCGCCAGCAGCTTGGTTGCGGGTAAGGACACTGAAGCTTTCTTT